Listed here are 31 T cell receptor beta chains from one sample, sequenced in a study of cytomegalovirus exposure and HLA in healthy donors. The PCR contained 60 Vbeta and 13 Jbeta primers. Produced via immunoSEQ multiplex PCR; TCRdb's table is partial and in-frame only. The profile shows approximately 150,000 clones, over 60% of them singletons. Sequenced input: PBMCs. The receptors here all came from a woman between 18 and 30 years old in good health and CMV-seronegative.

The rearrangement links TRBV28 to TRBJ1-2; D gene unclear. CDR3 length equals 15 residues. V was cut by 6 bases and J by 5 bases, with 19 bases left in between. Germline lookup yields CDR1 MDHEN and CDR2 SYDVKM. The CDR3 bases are TGTGCCAGCAGCTCGACGGACTCTGGGGTGTATGGCTACACCTTC. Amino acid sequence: CASSSTDSGVYGYTF.

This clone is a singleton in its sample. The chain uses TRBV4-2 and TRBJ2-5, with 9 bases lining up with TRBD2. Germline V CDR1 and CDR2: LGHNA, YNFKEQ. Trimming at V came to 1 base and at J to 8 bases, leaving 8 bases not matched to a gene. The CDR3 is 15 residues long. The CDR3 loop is CASSQGTLAGQTQYF. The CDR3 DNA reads TGTGCCAGCAGCCAAGGTACACTAGCGGGCCAAACCCAGTACTTC.

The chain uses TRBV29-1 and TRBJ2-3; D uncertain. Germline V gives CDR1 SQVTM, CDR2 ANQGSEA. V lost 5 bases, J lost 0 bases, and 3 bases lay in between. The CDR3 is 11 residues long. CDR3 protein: CSVTSTDTQYF. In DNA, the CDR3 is TGCAGCGTTACTAGCACAGATACGCAGTATTTT.

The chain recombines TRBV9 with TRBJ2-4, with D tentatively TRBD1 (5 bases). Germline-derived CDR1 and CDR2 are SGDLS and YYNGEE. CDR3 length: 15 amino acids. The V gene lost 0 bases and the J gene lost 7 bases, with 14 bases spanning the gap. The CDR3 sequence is CASSVDFRAYNIQYF. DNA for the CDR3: TGTGCCAGCAGCGTAGACTTCAGGGCATACAACATTCAGTACTTC.

CDR3 in DNA: TGTGCCAGTAGTGTTGGACAGGGGCCATACAATGAGCAGTTCTTC. This codes for CASSVGQGPYNEQFF. This sequence joins TRBV19 and TRBJ2-1, with TRBD1 matching over 9 bases. This CDR3 spans 15 amino acids. The germline V gene encodes CDR1 LNHDA and CDR2 SQIVND (reference sequence). The trim removed 5 bases at V and 4 bases at J, leaving 6 bases unmatched.

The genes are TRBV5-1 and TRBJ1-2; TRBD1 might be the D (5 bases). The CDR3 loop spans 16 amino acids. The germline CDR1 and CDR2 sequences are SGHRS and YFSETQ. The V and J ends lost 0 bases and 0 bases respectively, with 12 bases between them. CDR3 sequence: CASSLAAGTANYGYTF. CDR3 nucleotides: TGCGCCAGCAGCTTGGCCGCGGGGACCGCTAACTATGGCTACACCTTC.

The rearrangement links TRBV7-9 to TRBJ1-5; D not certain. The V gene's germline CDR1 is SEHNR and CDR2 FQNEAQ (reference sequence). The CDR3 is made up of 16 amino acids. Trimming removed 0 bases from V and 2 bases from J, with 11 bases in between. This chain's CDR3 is CASSLAAGEGNQPQHF. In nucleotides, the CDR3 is TGTGCCAGCAGCTTAGCGGCCGGGGAAGGCAATCAGCCCCAGCATTTT.

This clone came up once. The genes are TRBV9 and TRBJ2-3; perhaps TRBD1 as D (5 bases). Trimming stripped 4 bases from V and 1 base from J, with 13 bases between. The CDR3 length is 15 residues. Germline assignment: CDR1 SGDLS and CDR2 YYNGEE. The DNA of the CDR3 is TGTGCCAGCAGCTTAAGAGAAGGGGGCACAGATACGCAGTATTTT. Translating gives CASSLREGGTDTQYF. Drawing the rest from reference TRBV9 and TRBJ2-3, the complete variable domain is DSGVTQTPKHLITATGQRVTLRCSPRSGDLSVYWYQQSLDQGLQFLIQYYNGEERAKGNILERFSAQQFPDLHSELNLSSLELGDSALYFCASSLREGGTDTQYFGPGTRLTVL.

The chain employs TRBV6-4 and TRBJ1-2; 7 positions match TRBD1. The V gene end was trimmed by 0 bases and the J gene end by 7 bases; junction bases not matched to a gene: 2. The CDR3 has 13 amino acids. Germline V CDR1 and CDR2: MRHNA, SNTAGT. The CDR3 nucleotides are TGTGCCAGCAGTGACTCGCACAGGGGTGGCTACACCTTC. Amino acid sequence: CASSDSHRGGYTF.

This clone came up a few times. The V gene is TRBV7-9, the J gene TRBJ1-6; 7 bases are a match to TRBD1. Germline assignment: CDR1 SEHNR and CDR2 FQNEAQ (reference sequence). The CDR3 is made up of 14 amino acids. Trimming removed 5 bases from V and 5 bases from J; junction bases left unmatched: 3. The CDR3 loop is CASSPGTDNSPLHF. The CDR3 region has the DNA TGTGCCAGCAGCCCCGGGACAGATAATTCACCCCTCCACTTT.

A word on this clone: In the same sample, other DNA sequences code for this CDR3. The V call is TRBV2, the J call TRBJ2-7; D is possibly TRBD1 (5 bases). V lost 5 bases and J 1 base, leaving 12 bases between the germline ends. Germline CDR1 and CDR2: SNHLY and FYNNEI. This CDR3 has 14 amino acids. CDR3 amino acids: CASSLETVSYEQYF. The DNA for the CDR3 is TGTGCCAGCAGTCTAGAGACAGTATCCTACGAGCAGTACTTC. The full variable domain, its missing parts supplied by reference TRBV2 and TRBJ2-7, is EPEVTQTPSHQVTQMGQEVILRCVPISNHLYFYWYRQILGQKVEFLVSFYNNEISEKSEIFDDQFSVERPDGSNFTLKIRSTKLEDSAMYFCASSLETVSYEQYFGPGTRLTVT.

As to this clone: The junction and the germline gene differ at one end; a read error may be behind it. The CDR3 coding sequence is TGTGCCAGCAGATTGGGACCGGGACAGGGTTTCTATGGCTACACCTTC. As protein: CASRLGPGQGFYGYTF. The genes are TRBV5-5 and TRBJ1-2; 9 positions match TRBD1. CDR1 is SGHKS, CDR2 YYEKEE, per germline (reference sequence). The CDR3 has 16 residues.

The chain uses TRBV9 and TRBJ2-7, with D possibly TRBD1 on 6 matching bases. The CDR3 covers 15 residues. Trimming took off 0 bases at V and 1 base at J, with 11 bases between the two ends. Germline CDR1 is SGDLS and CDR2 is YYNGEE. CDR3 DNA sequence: TGTGCCAGCAGCGTAGGTTGGGACACGTCCTACGAGCAGTACTTC. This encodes CASSVGWDTSYEQYF.

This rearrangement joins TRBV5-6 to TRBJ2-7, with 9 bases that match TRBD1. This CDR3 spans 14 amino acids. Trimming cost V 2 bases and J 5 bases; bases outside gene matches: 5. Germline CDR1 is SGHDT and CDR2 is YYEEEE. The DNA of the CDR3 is TGTGCCAGCAGCTTAGGGACAGGGTGGAACGAGCAGTACGTC. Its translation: CASSLGTGWNEQYV.

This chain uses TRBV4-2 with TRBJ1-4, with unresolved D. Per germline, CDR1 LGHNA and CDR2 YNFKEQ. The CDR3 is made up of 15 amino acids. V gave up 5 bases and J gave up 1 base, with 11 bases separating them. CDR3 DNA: TGTGCCAGCAGCTTGGAAGAGGGAACTAATGAAAAACTGTTTTTT. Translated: CASSLEEGTNEKLFF.

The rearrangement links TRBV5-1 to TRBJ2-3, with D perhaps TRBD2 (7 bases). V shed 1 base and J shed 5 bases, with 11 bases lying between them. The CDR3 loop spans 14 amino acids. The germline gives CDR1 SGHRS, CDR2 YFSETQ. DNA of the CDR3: TGCGCCAGCAGCTTGTTGGGGGGGCTAGATACGCAGTATTTT. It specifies CASSLLGGLDTQYF. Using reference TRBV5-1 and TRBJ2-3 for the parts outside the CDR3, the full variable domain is KAGVTQTPRYLIKTRGQQVTLSCSPISGHRSVSWYQQTPGQGLQFLFEYFSETQRNKGNFPGRFSGRQFSNSRSEMNVSTLELGDSALYLCASSLLGGLDTQYFGPGTRLTVL.

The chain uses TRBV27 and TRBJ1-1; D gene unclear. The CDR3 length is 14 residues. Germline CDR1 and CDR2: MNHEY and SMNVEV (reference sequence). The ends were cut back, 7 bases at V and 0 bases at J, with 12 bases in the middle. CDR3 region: CASKEWQVNTEAFF. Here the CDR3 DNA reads TGTGCCAGCAAGGAGTGGCAAGTGAACACTGAAGCTTTCTTT.

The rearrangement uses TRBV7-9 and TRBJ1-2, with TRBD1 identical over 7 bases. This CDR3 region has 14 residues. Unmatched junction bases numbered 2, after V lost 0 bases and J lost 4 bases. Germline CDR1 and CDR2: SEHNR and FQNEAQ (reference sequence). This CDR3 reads CASSLATGAYGYTF. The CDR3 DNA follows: TGTGCCAGCAGCTTAGCCACAGGGGCCTATGGCTACACCTTC.

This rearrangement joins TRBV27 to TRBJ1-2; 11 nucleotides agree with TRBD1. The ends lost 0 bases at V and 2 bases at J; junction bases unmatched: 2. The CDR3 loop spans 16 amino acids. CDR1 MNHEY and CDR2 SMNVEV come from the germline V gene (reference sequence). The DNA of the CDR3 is TGTGCCAGCAGTTTATCCCGGGACAGGGGGAACTATGGCTACACCTTC. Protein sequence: CASSLSRDRGNYGYTF.

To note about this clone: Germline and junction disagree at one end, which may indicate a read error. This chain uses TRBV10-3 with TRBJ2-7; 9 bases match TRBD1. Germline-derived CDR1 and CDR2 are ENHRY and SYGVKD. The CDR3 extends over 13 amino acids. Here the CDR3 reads CGTQGADAYEQYF. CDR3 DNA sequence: TGCGGCACACAGGGGGCGGACGCCTACGAGCAGTACTTC.

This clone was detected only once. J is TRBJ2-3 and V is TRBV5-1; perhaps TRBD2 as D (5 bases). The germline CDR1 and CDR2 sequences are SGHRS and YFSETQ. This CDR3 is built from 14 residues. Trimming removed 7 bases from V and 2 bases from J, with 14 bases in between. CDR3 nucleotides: TGCGCCAGCGGAGTAGCGAGATCCACAGATACGCAGTATTTT. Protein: CASGVARSTDTQYF. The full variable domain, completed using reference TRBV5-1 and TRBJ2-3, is KAGVTQTPRYLIKTRGQQVTLSCSPISGHRSVSWYQQTPGQGLQFLFEYFSETQRNKGNFPGRFSGRQFSNSRSEMNVSTLELGDSALYLCASGVARSTDTQYFGPGTRLTVL.

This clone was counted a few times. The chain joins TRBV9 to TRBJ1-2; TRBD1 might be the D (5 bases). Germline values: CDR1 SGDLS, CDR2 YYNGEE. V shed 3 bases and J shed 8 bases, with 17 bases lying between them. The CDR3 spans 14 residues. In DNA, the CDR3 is TGTGCCAGCAGCGCCCTTCCAGGGAAACGGGGCTACACCTTC. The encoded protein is CASSALPGKRGYTF. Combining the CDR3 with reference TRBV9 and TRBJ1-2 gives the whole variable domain DSGVTQTPKHLITATGQRVTLRCSPRSGDLSVYWYQQSLDQGLQFLIQYYNGEERAKGNILERFSAQQFPDLHSELNLSSLELGDSALYFCASSALPGKRGYTFGSGTRLTVV.

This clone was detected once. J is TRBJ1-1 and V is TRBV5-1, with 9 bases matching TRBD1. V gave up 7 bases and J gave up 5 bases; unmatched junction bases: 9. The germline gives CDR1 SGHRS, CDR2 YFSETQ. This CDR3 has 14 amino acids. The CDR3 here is CASLTGTGSTEAFF. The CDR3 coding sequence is TGCGCCAGCCTAACCGGGACAGGGTCAACTGAAGCTTTCTTT.

Written as DNA, the CDR3 is TGTGCCAGCAGTTTGTCCGCTCTAGGCGAGCAGTACTTC. It encodes CASSLSALGEQYF. The chain uses TRBV28 and TRBJ2-7; D not certain. V was clipped by 3 bases and J by 6 bases, with 12 bases between them. Germline CDR1 MDHEN, CDR2 SYDVKM. The length of the CDR3 is 13 residues.

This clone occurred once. In DNA, the CDR3 is TGCAGCGTTGCGAGATCAGGGGCGATTGTCATGAACACTGAAGCTTTCTTT. The encoded protein is CSVARSGAIVMNTEAFF. V usage is TRBV29-1 and J usage is TRBJ1-1; D might be TRBD1 (6 bases). There are 17 residues in the CDR3. Germline values: CDR1 SQVTM, CDR2 ANQGSEA. The V gene lost 4 bases and the J gene lost 0 bases, with 21 bases spanning the gap.

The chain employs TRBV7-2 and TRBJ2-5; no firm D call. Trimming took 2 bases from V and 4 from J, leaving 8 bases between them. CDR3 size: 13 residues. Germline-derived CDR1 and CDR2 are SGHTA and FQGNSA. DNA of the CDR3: TGTGCCAGCAGCTTACGTTATCGAGAGACCCAGTACTTC. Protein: CASSLRYRETQYF.

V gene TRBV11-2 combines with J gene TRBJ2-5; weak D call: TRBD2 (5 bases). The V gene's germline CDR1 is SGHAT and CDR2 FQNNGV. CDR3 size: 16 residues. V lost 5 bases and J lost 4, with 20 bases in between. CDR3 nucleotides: TGTGCCAGCAGCCCACCACTAGGTGTCCTCGGAGAGACCCAGTACTTC. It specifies CASSPPLGVLGETQYF.

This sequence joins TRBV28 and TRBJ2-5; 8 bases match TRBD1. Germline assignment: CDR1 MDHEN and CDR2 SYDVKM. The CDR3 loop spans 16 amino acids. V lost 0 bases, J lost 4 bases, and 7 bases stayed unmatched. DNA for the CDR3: TGTGCCAGCAGTTTATGGACAGGGGAAAGGAGAGAGACCCAGTACTTC. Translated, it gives CASSLWTGERRETQYF.

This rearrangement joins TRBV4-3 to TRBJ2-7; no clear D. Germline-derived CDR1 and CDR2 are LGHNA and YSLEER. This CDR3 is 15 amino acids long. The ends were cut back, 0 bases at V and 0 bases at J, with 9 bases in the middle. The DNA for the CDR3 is TGCGCCAGCAGCCAAGATCTGAGTAGCTCCTACGAGCAGTACGTC. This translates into CASSQDLSSSYEQYV.

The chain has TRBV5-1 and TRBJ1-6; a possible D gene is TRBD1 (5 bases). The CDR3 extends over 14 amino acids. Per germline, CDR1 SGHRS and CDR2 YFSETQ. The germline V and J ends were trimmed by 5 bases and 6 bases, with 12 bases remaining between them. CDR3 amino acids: CASRRQTSNSPLHF. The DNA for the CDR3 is TGCGCCAGCAGAAGACAGACATCTAATTCACCCCTCCACTTT.

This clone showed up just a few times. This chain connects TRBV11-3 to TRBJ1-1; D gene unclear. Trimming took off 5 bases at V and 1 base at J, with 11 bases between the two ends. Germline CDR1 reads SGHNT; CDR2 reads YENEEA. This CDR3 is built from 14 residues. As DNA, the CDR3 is TGTGCCAGCAGCATCTCCGGGAGGAACACTGAAGCTTTCTTT. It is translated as CASSISGRNTEAFF.